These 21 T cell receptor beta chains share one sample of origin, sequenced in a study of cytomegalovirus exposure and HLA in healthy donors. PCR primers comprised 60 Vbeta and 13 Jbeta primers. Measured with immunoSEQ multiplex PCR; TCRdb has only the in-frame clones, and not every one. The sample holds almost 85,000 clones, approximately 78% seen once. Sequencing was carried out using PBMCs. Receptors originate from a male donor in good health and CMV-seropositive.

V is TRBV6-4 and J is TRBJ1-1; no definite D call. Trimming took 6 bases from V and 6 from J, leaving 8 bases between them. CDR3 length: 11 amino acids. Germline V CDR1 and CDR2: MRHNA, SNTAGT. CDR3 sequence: CASSSPPEAFF. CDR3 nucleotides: TGTGCCAGCAGCTCCCCCCCTGAAGCTTTCTTT.

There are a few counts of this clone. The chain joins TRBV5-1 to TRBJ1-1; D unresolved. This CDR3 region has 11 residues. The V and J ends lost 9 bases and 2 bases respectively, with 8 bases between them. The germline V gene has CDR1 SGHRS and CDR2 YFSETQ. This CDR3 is CATPHNTEAFF. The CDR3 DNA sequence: TGCGCCACCCCACACAACACTGAAGCTTTCTTT.

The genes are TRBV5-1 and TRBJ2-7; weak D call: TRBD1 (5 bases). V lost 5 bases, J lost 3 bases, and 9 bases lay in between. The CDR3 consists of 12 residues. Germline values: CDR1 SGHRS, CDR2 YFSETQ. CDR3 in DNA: TGCGCCAGCAGACCAGACAGCTACGAGCAGTACTTC. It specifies CASRPDSYEQYF.

This CDR3 is CASSFVGTAYEQYF. Written as DNA, the CDR3 is TGTGCCAGCAGCTTTGTGGGGACAGCCTACGAGCAGTACTTC. The chain uses TRBV5-4 and TRBJ2-7; 7 bases line up with TRBD1. The CDR3 is made up of 14 amino acids. Germline assignment: CDR1 SGHNT and CDR2 YYREEE (reference sequence). With V trimmed by 2 bases and J by 2 bases, 4 bases remained unmatched.

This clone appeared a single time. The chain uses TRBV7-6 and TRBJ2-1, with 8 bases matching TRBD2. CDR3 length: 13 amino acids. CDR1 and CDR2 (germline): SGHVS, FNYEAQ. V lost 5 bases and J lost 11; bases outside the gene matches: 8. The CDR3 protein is CASSDRGTSQQFF. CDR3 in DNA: TGTGCCAGCAGCGATCGAGGGACTAGTCAGCAGTTCTTC.

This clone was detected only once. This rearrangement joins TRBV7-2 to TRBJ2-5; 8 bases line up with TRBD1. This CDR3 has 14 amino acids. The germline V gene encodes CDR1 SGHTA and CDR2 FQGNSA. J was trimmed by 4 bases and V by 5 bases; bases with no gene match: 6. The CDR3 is CASSAGQGTETQYF. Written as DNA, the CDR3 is TGTGCCAGCAGCGCCGGACAGGGCACAGAGACCCAGTACTTC.

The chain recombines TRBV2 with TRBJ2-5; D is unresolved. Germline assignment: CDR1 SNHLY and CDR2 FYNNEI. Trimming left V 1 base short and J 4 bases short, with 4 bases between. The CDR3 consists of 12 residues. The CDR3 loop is CASSEVSETQYF. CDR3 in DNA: TGTGCCAGCAGTGAAGTATCAGAGACCCAGTACTTC.

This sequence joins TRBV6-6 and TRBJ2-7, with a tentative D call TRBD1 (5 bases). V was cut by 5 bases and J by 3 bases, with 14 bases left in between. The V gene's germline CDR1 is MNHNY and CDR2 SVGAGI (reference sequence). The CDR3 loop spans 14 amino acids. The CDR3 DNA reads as TGTGCCAGCAGTGGACCGACAGTTCACTACGAGCAGTACTTC. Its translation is CASSGPTVHYEQYF.

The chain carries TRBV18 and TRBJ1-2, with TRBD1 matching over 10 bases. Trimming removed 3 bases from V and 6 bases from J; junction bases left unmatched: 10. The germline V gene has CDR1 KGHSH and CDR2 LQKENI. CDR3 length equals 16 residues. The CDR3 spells CASSPTGGAGVNGYTF. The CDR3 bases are TGTGCCAGCTCACCGACAGGGGGCGCAGGTGTGAATGGCTACACCTTC. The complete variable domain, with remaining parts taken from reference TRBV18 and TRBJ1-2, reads NAGVMQNPRHLVRRRGQEARLRCSPMKGHSHVYWYRQLPEEGLKFMVYLQKENIIDESGMPKERFSAEFPKEGPSILRIQQVVRGDSAAYFCASSPTGGAGVNGYTFGSGTRLTVV.

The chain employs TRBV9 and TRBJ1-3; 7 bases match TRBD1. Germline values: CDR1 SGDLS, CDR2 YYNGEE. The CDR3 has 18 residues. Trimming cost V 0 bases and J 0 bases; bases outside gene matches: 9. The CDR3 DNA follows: TGTGCCAGCAGCGTAGACAGGGGCCGCACGGACTCTGGAAACACCATATATTTT. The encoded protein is CASSVDRGRTDSGNTIYF.

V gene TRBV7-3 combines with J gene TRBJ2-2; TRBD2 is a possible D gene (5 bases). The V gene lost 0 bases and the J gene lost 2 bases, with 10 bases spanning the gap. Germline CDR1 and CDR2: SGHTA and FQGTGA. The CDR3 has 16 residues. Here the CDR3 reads CASSLTSGKNTGELFF. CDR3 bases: TGTGCCAGCAGCTTAACGAGCGGCAAAAACACCGGGGAGCTGTTTTTT.

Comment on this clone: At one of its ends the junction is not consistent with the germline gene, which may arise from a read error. CDR3 sequence: CATSEYSRRLAVQETQYF. The CDR3, as DNA: TGTGCCACCAGTGAATACAGTCGGAGGCTAGCGGTCCAAGAGACCCAGTACTTC. V usage is TRBV25-1 and J usage is TRBJ2-5, with TRBD2 matching 7 bases. Germline-derived CDR1 and CDR2 are MGHDK and SYGVNS. The length of the CDR3 is 18 residues.

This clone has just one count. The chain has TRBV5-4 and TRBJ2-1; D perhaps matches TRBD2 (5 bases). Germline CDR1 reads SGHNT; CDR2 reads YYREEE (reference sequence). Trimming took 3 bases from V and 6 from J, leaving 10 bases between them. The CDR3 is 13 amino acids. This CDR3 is CASSSGLVNEQFF. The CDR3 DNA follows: TGTGCCAGCAGCTCCGGACTCGTCAATGAGCAGTTCTTC.

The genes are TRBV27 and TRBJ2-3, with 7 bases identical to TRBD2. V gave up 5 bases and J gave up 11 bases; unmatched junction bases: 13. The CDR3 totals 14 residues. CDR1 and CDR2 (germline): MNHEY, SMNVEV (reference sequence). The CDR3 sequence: CASSDSERESRQYF. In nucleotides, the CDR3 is TGTGCCAGCAGTGACAGTGAGCGGGAATCGAGGCAGTATTTT.

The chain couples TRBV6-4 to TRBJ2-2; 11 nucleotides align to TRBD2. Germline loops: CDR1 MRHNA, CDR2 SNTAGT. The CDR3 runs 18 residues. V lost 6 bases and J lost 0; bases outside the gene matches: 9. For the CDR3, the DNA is TGTGCCAGCAGAAGCAAGGGACTAGCGGATACGAACACCGGGGAGCTGTTTTTT. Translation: CASRSKGLADTNTGELFF.

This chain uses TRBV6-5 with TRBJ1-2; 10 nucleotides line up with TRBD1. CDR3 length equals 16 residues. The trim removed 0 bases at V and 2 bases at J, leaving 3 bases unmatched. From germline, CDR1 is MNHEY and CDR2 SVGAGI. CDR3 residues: CASSYSPDRGNYGYTF. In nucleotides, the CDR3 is TGTGCCAGCAGTTACTCGCCGGACAGGGGGAACTATGGCTACACCTTC.

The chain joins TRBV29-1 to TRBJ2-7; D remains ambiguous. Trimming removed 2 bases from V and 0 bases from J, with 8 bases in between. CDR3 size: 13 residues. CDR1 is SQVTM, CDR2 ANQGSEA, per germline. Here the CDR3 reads CSVEIAVSYEQYF. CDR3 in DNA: TGCAGCGTTGAAATAGCAGTCTCCTACGAGCAGTACTTC.

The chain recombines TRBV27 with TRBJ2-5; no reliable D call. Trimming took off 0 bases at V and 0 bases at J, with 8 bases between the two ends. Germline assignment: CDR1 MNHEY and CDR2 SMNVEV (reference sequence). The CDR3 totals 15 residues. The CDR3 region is CASSLSTTYQETQYF. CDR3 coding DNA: TGTGCCAGCAGTTTATCGACAACGTACCAAGAGACCCAGTACTTC.

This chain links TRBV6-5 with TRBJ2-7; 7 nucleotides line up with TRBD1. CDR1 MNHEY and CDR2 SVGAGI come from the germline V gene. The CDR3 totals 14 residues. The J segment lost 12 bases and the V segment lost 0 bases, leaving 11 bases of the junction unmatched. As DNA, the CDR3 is TGTGCCAGCAGTTACTCAAGGGACAGCCTGTCGCCGTACTTC. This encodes CASSYSRDSLSPYF.

CDR3: CASSFGRGLYGYTF. CDR3 coding DNA: TGTGCCAGCAGCTTTGGGCGGGGCCTCTATGGCTACACCTTC. This chain connects TRBV9 to TRBJ1-2; TRBD1 might be the D (5 bases). Trimming removed 4 bases from V and 4 bases from J, with 14 bases in between. The CDR3 totals 14 residues. In germline, CDR1 is SGDLS, CDR2 YYNGEE.

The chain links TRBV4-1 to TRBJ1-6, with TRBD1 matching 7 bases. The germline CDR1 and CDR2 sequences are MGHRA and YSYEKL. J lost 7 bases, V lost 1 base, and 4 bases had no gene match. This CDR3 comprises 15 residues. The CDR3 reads CASSQATGPNSPLHF. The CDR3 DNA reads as TGCGCCAGCAGCCAAGCGACAGGGCCGAATTCACCCCTCCACTTT.